The following is a T cell receptor (beta chain) sequence with its context. Its target is not known. Profiling relied on immunoSEQ multiplex PCR, and the TCRdb table lists in-frame clones only, not all of them. The sample holds 950,000 to 1,100,000 clones, around 78% seen once. The data are from a study of shared clonotypes between healthy human individuals. Donation came from healthy HIV-negative adults that had no recent acute infections or vaccinations. Study observations and caveats: Enrolling few donors narrowed the genetic and exposure-history diversity that was represented. Naive subsets tended to show greater estimated richness than memory subsets.

Sequencing input: memory CD4+ T cells from PBMCs. Stated subset: CD45RA-negative fraction. The origin of this receptor is a man aged 18 to 29 in good health. Some clones in this sample may be carry-over from other donors' samples.

The CDR3 protein is CASNADRGGNQPQHF. The CDR3 bases are TGTGCCAGCAACGCGGACAGGGGGGGAAATCAGCCCCAGCATTTT. The chain couples TRBV2 to TRBJ1-5; TRBD1 matches 10 bases. The CDR3 spans 15 residues. The V and J ends lost 7 bases and 4 bases, in that order; junction bases with no gene match: 7. Germline V gene sequence: CDR1 SNHLY, CDR2 FYNNEI.